The sequence of this TCR beta chain was determined in a study of shared clonotypes between healthy human individuals. In the study overall: Per donor, CD8 memory used one plate, CD8 naive used two, CD4 memory used three and CD4 naive used three.

As to this clone: Antigen specificity is unknown.

Original processing methods: ImmunoSEQ gave junction-only sequences without quality scores, so filtering differed. Assay: immunoSEQ multiplex PCR; the TCRdb copy retains only in-frame clones and omits some. The D gene and trimming were derived from the DNA, and the V and J assignments and clone size from that table. The data hold about 2.1 million clones, with about 93% observed a single time. General study results and limits: Relative to clonotypes present in all four donors, those not shared had lower generation probabilities. Sampling included only blood; tissue repertoires likely differ.

As defined, naive CD8 cells were CD45RO-negative and positively selected for CCR7, with terminally differentiated effector memory CD45RA+ cells excluded. The TCR was taken from a man aged 18 to 29 in good health. Some clones in this sample may be carry-over from other donors' samples. What was sequenced was naive CD8+ T cells from PBMCs.

CDR3 amino acids: CASTLSWGNTEAFF. As DNA, the CDR3 is TGTGCCAGCACCTTAAGTTGGGGGAACACTGAAGCTTTCTTT. This chain uses TRBV28 with TRBJ1-1; no firm D call. Trimming left V 7 bases short and J 1 base short, with 13 bases between. Germline V CDR1 and CDR2: MDHEN, SYDVKM. The CDR3 spans 14 residues.